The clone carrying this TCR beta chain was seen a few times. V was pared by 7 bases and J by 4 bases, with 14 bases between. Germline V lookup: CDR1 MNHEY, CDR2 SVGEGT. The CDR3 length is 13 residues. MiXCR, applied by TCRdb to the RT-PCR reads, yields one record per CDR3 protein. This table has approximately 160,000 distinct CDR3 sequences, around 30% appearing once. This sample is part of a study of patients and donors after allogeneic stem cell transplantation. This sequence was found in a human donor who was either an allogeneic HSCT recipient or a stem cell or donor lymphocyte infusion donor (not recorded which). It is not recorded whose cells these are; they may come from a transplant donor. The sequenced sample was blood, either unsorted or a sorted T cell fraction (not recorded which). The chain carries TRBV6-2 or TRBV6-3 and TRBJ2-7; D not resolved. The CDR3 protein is CASNSQGPYEQYF. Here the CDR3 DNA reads TGTGCCAGCAATAGCCAAGGGCCGTACGAGCAGTACTTC.